This record covers a single T cell receptor (beta chain). Researchers barred patients who had uncontrolled infection, other autoimmune disease, pregnancy or lactation. Diagnostic assessment was based on clinical symptoms, serum thyroxine and TRAb, thyroid ultrasound and orbital computed tomography. PBMCs were derived from about 10 ml fresh peripheral blood. TCR beta CDR3 regions were amplified from RNA transcripts. First-round RT-PCR with HTBI primers amplified the TCR CDR3 region. TCRdb itself ran the multiplex PCR reads through MiXCR, one entry per CDR3 protein. Of a few hundred thousand distinct CDR3 sequences in the sample, roughly 14% were seen once. The sample belongs to a study of T cells in Graves' hyperthyroidism and ophthalmopathy. The TCR sequence derives from a woman in her twenties or thirties with Graves' ophthalmopathy. Sequenced sample: blood.

The CDR3 spells CASSQGRDRVNNEQFF. In DNA form, the CDR3 reads TGTGCCAGCAGTCAAGGACGGGACAGGGTTAACAATGAGCAGTTCTTC. The gene calls are TRBV28 and TRBJ2-1, with 9 nucleotides matching TRBD1. Germline CDR1 is MDHEN and CDR2 is SYDVKM. V gave up 5 bases and J gave up 5 bases; unmatched junction bases: 10. This CDR3 is 16 amino acids long.